These 12 T cell receptor beta chains were sequenced from one sample in a study of T cell responses to AZD1222 COVID-19 vaccine. Assay: immunoSEQ multiplex PCR; the TCRdb copy retains only in-frame clones and omits some. The data show roughly 120,000 clones, around 90% seen once. Specimen: peripheral blood, collected on day 0 of AZD1222 vaccination. These receptor sequences come from an adult in good health.

This clone was detected only once. The chain carries TRBV19 and TRBJ2-4; tentative D call: TRBD1 (5 bases). Germline V lookup: CDR1 LNHDA, CDR2 SQIVND (reference sequence). This CDR3 spans 14 amino acids. Between the trimmed V and J ends, which lost 3 bases and 9 bases, there was a span of 15 bases. Here the CDR3 reads CASSILGAGGIQYF. CDR3 DNA sequence: TGTGCCAGTAGTATCCTAGGGGCCGGTGGCATTCAGTACTTC.

The chain couples TRBV7-8 to TRBJ2-7; D perhaps matches TRBD2 (6 bases). CDR3 size: 14 residues. Germline V gene data show CDR1 as SGHVS and CDR2 as FQNEAQ. Trimming took 1 base from V and 7 from J, leaving 14 bases between them. CDR3 residues: CASSLVLAAGEQYF. The CDR3 bases are TGTGCCAGCAGCTTAGTGTTAGCGGCGGGTGAGCAGTACTTC.

The chain has TRBV12-3 or TRBV12-4 and TRBJ1-1; possible D gene TRBD1, 5 bases. Trimming stripped 8 bases from V and 4 bases from J, with 8 bases between. The CDR3 is made up of 11 amino acids. In nucleotides, the CDR3 is TGTGCCAGCCTGAGGGGCACTGAAGCTTTCTTT. This encodes CASLRGTEAFF.

This clone was seen a few times. This rearrangement joins TRBV6-1 to TRBJ1-3, with D unclear. The CDR3 length is 12 residues. Trimming removed 8 bases from V and 4 bases from J, with 9 bases in between. Germline lookup yields CDR1 MNHNS and CDR2 SASEGT. The CDR3 region is CASGEAGNTIYF. CDR3 in DNA: TGTGCCAGCGGGGAAGCAGGAAACACCATATATTTT.

This clone was observed once. The J gene is TRBJ2-7, the V gene TRBV7-8; D ambiguous. Trimming stripped 4 bases from V and 3 bases from J, with 10 bases between. The CDR3 loop spans 13 amino acids. Germline-derived CDR1 and CDR2 are SGHVS and FQNEAQ. CDR3 coding DNA: TGTGCCAGCAGCTCTCTGAATTACTACGAGCAGTACTTC. This encodes CASSSLNYYEQYF.

This sequence joins TRBV30 and TRBJ1-1; perhaps TRBD1 as D (5 bases). V was trimmed by 1 base and J by 3 bases, leaving 9 bases between them. Germline-derived CDR1 and CDR2 are GTSNPN and SVGIG (reference sequence). This CDR3 comprises 13 residues. CDR3 protein: CAWSGGEDTEAFF. As DNA, the CDR3 is TGTGCCTGGAGTGGAGGGGAGGACACTGAAGCTTTCTTT.

This sequence joins TRBV11-3 and TRBJ2-7; tentatively, D is TRBD1 or TRBD2 (5 bases each). The CDR3 has 13 residues. Germline values: CDR1 SGHNT, CDR2 YENEEA. V was cut by 5 bases and J by 3 bases, with 11 bases left in between. The CDR3 DNA sequence: TGTGCCAGCAGCGTCCGGGACGGCTACGAGCAGTACTTC. Protein: CASSVRDGYEQYF.

The V gene is TRBV2, the J gene TRBJ1-1, with D possibly matching TRBD1 (6 bases). Germline V gene sequence: CDR1 SNHLY, CDR2 FYNNEI. This CDR3 comprises 16 residues. V lost 8 bases to trimming and J lost 5 bases, with 24 bases between them. The CDR3 here is CASRYVGGRSITEAFF. CDR3 nucleotide sequence: TGTGCCAGCCGATACGTTGGGGGGCGTAGTATAACTGAAGCTTTCTTT.

The chain joins TRBV10-1 to TRBJ1-1; 9 nucleotides line up with TRBD1. This CDR3 spans 17 amino acids. Trimming removed 2 bases from V and 0 bases from J; junction bases left unmatched: 7. Germline CDR1 is WNHNN and CDR2 is SYGVQD (reference sequence). DNA of the CDR3: TGCGCCAGCAGTGAGCGGGGGGACAGGGCTATGAACACTGAAGCTTTCTTT. Its translation is CASSERGDRAMNTEAFF.

The rearrangement uses TRBV5-6 and TRBJ1-5, with D unresolved. The CDR3 is 12 amino acids. The germline V gene has CDR1 SGHDT and CDR2 YYEEEE. Between the trimmed V and J ends, which lost 3 bases and 6 bases, there was a span of 7 bases. The CDR3 DNA is TGTGCCAGCAGCTATCGAAGTCAGCCCCAGCATTTT. This translates into CASSYRSQPQHF.

V is TRBV9 and J is TRBJ1-1; a weak D match, TRBD1 (5 bases). Germline-derived CDR1 and CDR2 are SGDLS and YYNGEE. There are 14 residues in the CDR3. Trimming pared 4 bases from V and 11 bases from J, leaving 21 bases between. The CDR3 region is CASSPTSGTLGAFF. In nucleotides, the CDR3 is TGTGCCAGCAGCCCCACTTCGGGGACGCTAGGGGCTTTCTTT.

This clone was observed once. J is TRBJ2-1 and V is TRBV10-1; 9 bases match TRBD1. Germline loops: CDR1 WNHNN, CDR2 SYGVQD (reference sequence). V lost 6 bases to trimming and J lost 8 bases; unmatched junction nucleotides: 11. The CDR3 is 15 amino acids. The CDR3 spells CASSPPGQGVHEQFF. CDR3 DNA: TGCGCCAGCAGCCCCCCGGGACAGGGAGTACATGAGCAGTTCTTC.